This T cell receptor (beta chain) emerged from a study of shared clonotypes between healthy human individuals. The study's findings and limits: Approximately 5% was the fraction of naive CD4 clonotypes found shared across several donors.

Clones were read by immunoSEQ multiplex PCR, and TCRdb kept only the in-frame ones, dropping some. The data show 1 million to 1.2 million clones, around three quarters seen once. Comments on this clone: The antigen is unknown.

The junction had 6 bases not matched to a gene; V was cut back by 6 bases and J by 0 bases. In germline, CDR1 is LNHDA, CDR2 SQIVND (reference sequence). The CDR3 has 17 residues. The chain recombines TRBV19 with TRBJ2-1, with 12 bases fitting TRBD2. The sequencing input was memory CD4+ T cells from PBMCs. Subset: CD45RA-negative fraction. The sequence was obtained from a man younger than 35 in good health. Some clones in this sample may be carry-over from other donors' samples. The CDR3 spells CASRTSGSFSSYNEQFF. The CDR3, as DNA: TGTGCCAGTAGGACTAGCGGGAGCTTCAGCTCCTACAATGAGCAGTTCTTC.